One T cell receptor beta chain is described in this entry. It lacks a known antigen. Within one base of it there is no much larger clone, and no base qualities were kept. TCRbeta CDR3 regions were amplified from genomic DNA by means of the immunoSEQ Assay, a bias-controlled multiplex PCR. On the authors' methods: Nucleated cell counts per sample were estimated from amplification of reference gene primers within the assay. To quantify the absolute abundance of each unique TCRbeta CDR3 rearrangement, sequence reads were collapsed and filtered. For each sample, productive Simpson clonality was calculated as the square root of Simpson's diversity index across productive rearrangements. Sourced from immuneACCESS, this table was stored by TCRdb with only in-frame sequences that have V and J called. A share of the clones is absent; for the studies checked, an unresolved V gene accounts for under half, and the remainder has no known explanation. Clonal size and the V and J genes are those of that table, whereas D and trimming came from the DNA. The sample records about 170,000 clones, approximately 92% of which are singletons. 3.5% to 5% of the sample comes from the top ten.

This sample is part of a study of blood T cell repertoires in COVID-19 (TCRdb year 2020). For context, the study as a whole: Samples from collaborators originated in the United States, Italy and Spain and spanned both the acute and convalescent phases of COVID-19. The prospective study material was composed of cDNA or gDNA derived from T cells, B-cell-depleted T cells, or PBMCs. Deeply sampled blood TCRbeta repertoires from subjects exposed to, actively infected with, or recovered from COVID-19 were included in the dataset. The repertoires were released in a freely available public database intended as a resource for research on the immune response to SARS-CoV-2. Samples were obtained from the ongoing ImmuneRACE study (first 160 participants) and from 1,254 subjects provided by 6 global collaborators. The sample metadata nearly always contained a de-identified subject ID, COVID-19 status, age in years and sex. Where available, HLA class I and class II types were taken from metadata supplied by the sample provider and were not determined by assay-based typing. Overall results and qualifications from the work: Clinical and demographic metadata were provided uncurated, with the amount varying by source and participant.

Trimming at the junction amounts to 0 bases on V and 4 bases on J, and the germline ends lie 15 bases apart. The CDR3 sequence holds 16 residues, the cysteine and phenylalanine included. The read is trimmed to its CDR3 DNA, 48 bases read in frame from base 1. CDR1 is given as MNHNS and CDR2 as SASEGT, both from the germline V gene. The collaborating institutions used their own protocols to collect whole blood in K2EDTA tubes. For TCRbeta analysis, collaborators shipped samples in one of three forms: frozen whole blood, isolated PBMCs, or DNA extracted from either of those sample types. This TCR was sampled from a woman aged 45-65 years with acute or convalescent COVID-19. Input material: peripheral blood. This sequence uses TRBV6-1 and TRBJ1-2, with an unclear D gene assignment. CDR3 reads: CASSEALIPERYGYTF. The DNA sequence follows: TGTGCCAGCAGTGAAGCCCTTATCCCAGAACGCTATGGCTACACCTTC.